This is a list of T cell receptor beta chains from one sample in a study of early T cells in non-severe SARS-CoV-2 infection. TCRdb redid the calling of the 5' RACE reads with MiXCR, one entry per CDR3 protein. The repertoire has over 25,000 distinct CDR3 sequences, 5.7% of them found once; the top ten carry 5.5% to 7.5%. Sequenced material: whole blood. Receptor source: an adult who was a healthcare worker with PCR-confirmed SARS-CoV-2 infection or an uninfected control (not recorded which). The CDR3 runs from the conserved cysteine through the conserved F or W. A D gene is named only where the DNA matches it firmly. Clone size, where shown, is once, few, many, or a class for clones that have expanded.

TRBV4-3	TRBJ1-2	many	TRBD1	CASSQDRDSRYYGYTF	TGCGCCAGCAGCCAAGATCGGGACAGTCGTTATTATGGCTACACCTTC
TRBV11-2	TRBJ2-7	many	NA	CASSLLRGFHPGEQYF	TGTGCCAGCAGCTTATTACGTGGCTTCCATCCCGGCGAGCAGTACTTC
TRBV27	TRBJ1-2	few	NA	CASSFWGLYGYTF	TGTGCCAGCAGTTTTTGGGGTTTATATGGCTACACCTTC
TRBV29-1	TRBJ2-5	few	NA	CSASPQETQYF	TGCAGCGCTTCGCCCCAAGAGACCCAGTACTTC
TRBV24-1	TRBJ2-2	many	NA	CATSSGGGNTGELFF	TGTGCCACCAGTTCAGGGGGAGGAAACACCGGGGAGCTGTTTTTT
TRBV5-6	TRBJ1-2	many	TRBD1	CASSSDRVGYTF	TGTGCCAGCAGCTCGGACAGGGTCGGCTACACCTTC
TRBV30	TRBJ2-1	many	NA	CAWSLLGRYNEQFF	TGTGCCTGGAGTTTACTGGGACGGTACAATGAGCAGTTCTTC
TRBV19	TRBJ1-5	few	NA	CASSQGRARPQPQHF	TGTGCCAGCAGTCAGGGCAGGGCCCGGCCTCAGCCCCAGCATTTT
TRBV20-1	TRBJ1-1	many	TRBD1	CSAIHRGHTEAFF	TGCAGTGCTATCCACAGGGGACACACTGAAGCTTTCTTT
TRBV7-3	TRBJ2-2	few	TRBD1	CASSLRGQGIGELFF	TGTGCCAGCAGCTTAAGGGGACAGGGTATCGGGGAGCTGTTTTTT
TRBV7-9	TRBJ1-1	NA	NA	CAKGRILNTEAFF	TGTGCCAAGGGCAGGATCTTGAACACTGAAGCTTTCTTT
TRBV28	TRBJ2-7	many	NA	CASSFARGLYEQYF	TGTGCCAGCAGTTTTGCCAGGGGACTATACGAGCAGTACTTC
TRBV12-3/TRBV12-4	TRBJ1-5	many	TRBD1	CASSRQGHQPQHF	TGTGCCAGCAGCCGACAGGGACATCAGCCCCAGCATTTT
TRBV19	TRBJ2-6	many	NA	CASSISGPLYSGANVLTF	TGTGCCAGTAGTATATCAGGACCTCTCTACTCTGGGGCCAACGTCCTGACTTTC
TRBV3-1	TRBJ2-1	many	NA	CASSTRTPGLQFF	TGTGCCAGCAGCACACGGACACCTGGCCTCCAGTTCTTC
TRBV7-9	TRBJ1-1	NA	NA	CASSLGVLTEAFF	TGTGCCAGCAGCTTAGGGGTCCTCACTGAAGCTTTCTTT
TRBV3-1	TRBJ1-6	many	TRBD1	CASSHRGGNSPLHF	TGTGCCAGCAGCCACAGGGGGGGCAATTCACCCCTCCACTTT
TRBV4-2	TRBJ2-1	many	TRBD2	CASSQGLAISEQFF	TGTGCCAGCAGCCAGGGACTAGCAATTAGTGAGCAGTTCTTC
TRBV6-1	TRBJ2-3	many	NA	CASSEFSWQVTDTQYF	TGTGCCAGCAGTGAATTTTCGTGGCAGGTCACAGATACGCAGTATTTT
TRBV7-2	TRBJ2-5	many	NA	CASSPGAETQYF	TGTGCCAGCAGCCCTGGTGCAGAGACCCAGTACTTC
TRBV18	TRBJ2-7	many	TRBD2	CASSPTAGGQQYF	TGTGCCAGCTCACCGACCGCGGGGGGACAGCAGTACTTC
TRBV3-2	TRBJ1-4	many	NA	CASSHGGTGANEKLFF	TGTGCCAGCAGCCATGGTGGGACAGGGGCTAATGAAAAACTGTTTTTT
TRBV20-1	TRBJ2-7	many	NA	CSARDLKSLNYEQYF	TGCAGTGCTAGAGATCTTAAGTCCCTGAACTACGAGCAGTACTTC
TRBV7-2	TRBJ2-4	many	NA	CASSPRGLGNIQYF	TGTGCCAGTTCCCCCCGGGGGCTGGGAAACATTCAGTACTTC
TRBV21-1	TRBJ1-2	many	NA	CASTSHYGYTF	TGTGCCAGCACTTCACACTATGGCTACACCTTC
TRBV7-8	TRBJ1-2	many	NA	CASSLAGTGTGYTF	TGTGCCAGCAGCTTAGCGGGAACAGGGACGGGCTACACCTTC
TRBV14	TRBJ1-6	NA	TRBD1	CASSQVAGTGFRSPLHF	TGTGCCAGCAGCCAAGTCGCCGGGACAGGGTTTAGATCACCCCTCCACTTT
TRBV6-5	TRBJ1-1	NA	NA	CASSYAGSRTEAFF	TGTGCCAGCAGTTACGCAGGATCACGGACTGAAGCTTTCTTT
TRBV20-1	TRBJ2-2	few	NA	CSARAGNTGELFF	TGCAGTGCCCGAGCGGGCAACACCGGGGAGCTGTTTTTT
TRBV14	TRBJ2-4	NA	NA	CASSQERQRNKNIQYF	TGTGCCAGCAGCCAAGAACGACAGAGAAACAAAAACATTCAGTACTTC
TRBV7-8	TRBJ2-2	few	TRBD1	CASSPRTGPNTGELFF	TGTGCCAGCAGCCCAAGGACAGGCCCCAACACCGGGGAGCTGTTTTTT
TRBV19	TRBJ2-7	many	NA	CASRRGDVSYEQYF	TGTGCCAGTAGGAGGGGAGACGTTAGCTACGAGCAGTACTTC
TRBV7-2	TRBJ2-2	many	NA	CASSLRAVAVETGELFF	TGTGCCAGCAGCTTAAGGGCCGTAGCGGTTGAGACCGGGGAGCTGTTTTTT
TRBV11-2	TRBJ2-5	many	TRBD2	CASSPPGTRETQYF	TGTGCCAGCAGCCCACCCGGGACTAGAGAGACCCAGTACTTC
TRBV10-3	TRBJ1-5	many	TRBD1	CAISGQGNQPQHF	TGTGCCATCAGCGGACAGGGGAATCAGCCCCAGCATTTT
TRBV14	TRBJ2-1	few	NA	CASSLLGGAAYNEQFF	TGTGCCAGCAGCCTCCTCGGCGGGGCGGCCTACAATGAGCAGTTCTTC
TRBV18	TRBJ1-3	few	NA	CASSPKGEGNTIYF	TGTGCCAGCTCACCCAAAGGGGAAGGAAACACCATATATTTT
TRBV30	TRBJ2-5	few	TRBD2	CAWSTRIGGGPPGTQYF	TGTGCCTGGAGTACCCGTATTGGCGGGGGGCCCCCAGGGACCCAGTACTTC
TRBV30	TRBJ2-5	many	NA	CACERDNQETQYF	TGTGCCTGCGAACGGGACAACCAAGAGACCCAGTACTTC